This T cell receptor beta chain comes out of a study of breast tumors, draining lymph nodes, adjacent tissues. TCRdb re-called the multiplex PCR reads with MiXCR, one entry per CDR3 protein. The repertoire consists of 80,000 to 130,000 distinct CDR3 sequences, with 21% occurring once and the leading ten covering 1% to 1.5%. In this sample, this clonotype turned up many times. What it recognizes is unknown. Study-level findings and limits: Tumor T cell lymph node origin was a supported hypothesis, not proven. Luminal-like breast cancer showed significantly higher tumor–nontumor repertoire similarity than basal-like. Tumor TCR diversity was below lymph nodes but above nontumor tissue. Most tumor T cells seemingly derive from lymph node, then expand in tumor.

Samples came from axillary lymph nodes draining the breast cancer. Per germline, CDR1 SGHVS and CDR2 FNYEAQ. CDR3 length equals 14 residues. Trimming cost V 1 base and J 2 bases, with 6 bases left between them. The sequenced material came from axillary lymph node tissue. The sequence came from a female donor with breast cancer. Some clones in this sample may be carry-over from other donors' samples. The rearrangement joins TRBV7-6 to TRBJ1-5, with D unresolved. CDR3 bases: TGTGCCAGCAGCTTAGGGGTGGGCAATCAGCCCCAGCATTTT. Its protein product is CASSLGVGNQPQHF.